The 2 T cell receptor beta chains below all came from one sample that was sequenced in a study of cytomegalovirus exposure and HLA in healthy donors listed by TCRdb under 2017. The method was the immunoSEQ multiplex PCR assay. The multiplex PCR relied on a mix of 60 forward primers for TCR Vbeta segments and 13 reverse primers for TCR Jbeta segments. Drawn from immuneACCESS, this table holds only the in-frame rearrangements with V and J called that TCRdb kept. Clones are partly lost; checked studies trace under half to an unresolved V gene and leave the rest unexplained. The sample table records over 100,000 clones; almost 80% of these occur just once. The top ten clones comprise approximately 6.3% of the sample. Specimen: PBMCs. Receptors originate from a man in his sixties in good health and CMV-seropositive.

The V call is TRBV7-2, the J call TRBJ1-2, with TRBD1 as a possible D gene (6 bases). CDR1 and CDR2 (germline): SGHTA, FQGNSA. The CDR3 contains 13 residues. Deletions cut 5 bases from V and 8 bases from J, with 15 bases between. For the CDR3, the DNA is TGTGCCAGCAGCCTCCGGGACATAGACGGCTACACCTTC. Protein sequence: CASSLRDIDGYTF.

V gene TRBV7-2 combines with J gene TRBJ1-1; TRBD1 matches at 7 bases. This CDR3 region has 15 residues. Germline loops: CDR1 SGHTA, CDR2 FQGNSA. The V gene end was trimmed by 1 base and the J gene end by 1 base; junction bases not matched to a gene: 3. The CDR3 bases are TGTGCCAGCAGCTTAGTGGGACAGCCGAACACTGAAGCTTTCTTT. Amino acid sequence: CASSLVGQPNTEAFF. Supplemented by reference TRBV7-2 and TRBJ1-1, the full variable domain reads GAGVSQSPSNKVTEKGKDVELRCDPISGHTALYWYRQSLGQGLEFLIYFQGNSAPDKSGLPSDRFSAERTGGSVSTLTIQRTQQEDSAVYLCASSLVGQPNTEAFFGQGTRLTVV.